Listed here are 32 T cell receptor beta chains from one sample, sequenced in a study of blood T cell repertoires in COVID-19. Profiling relied on immunoSEQ multiplex PCR, and the TCRdb table lists in-frame clones only, not all of them. The sample gives around 250,000 clones, 85% of which show up once; 4.5% to 6% is in the top ten. The material sequenced was peripheral blood. The receptors were sampled from a man over 45 with active or convalescent COVID-19.

This clone came up once. The chain combines TRBV11-2 with TRBJ1-1; TRBD1 agrees at 9 bases. This CDR3 contains 14 residues. Looked up from germline, CDR1 is SGHAT and CDR2 is FQNNGV. The V segment lost 5 bases and the J segment 5 bases; nucleotides outside the gene matches: 6. The CDR3 loop reads CASSLTGGWTEAFF. In DNA form, the CDR3 reads TGTGCCAGCAGCCTGACAGGGGGTTGGACTGAAGCTTTCTTT.

The chain carries TRBV27 and TRBJ2-3, with 8 bases fitting TRBD2. Germline assignment: CDR1 MNHEY and CDR2 SMNVEV (reference sequence). The CDR3 extends over 15 amino acids. After removal of 6 bases from V and 1 base from J, the junction contained 6 bases not matched to a gene. The CDR3 spells CASRSAGAGTDTQYF. The DNA of the CDR3 is TGTGCCAGCAGATCAGCGGGAGCGGGCACAGATACGCAGTATTTT.

This chain links TRBV12-5 with TRBJ1-2; D remains unclear. The CDR3 is made up of 13 amino acids. Trimming removed 5 bases at V and 2 bases at J, with 9 bases between. Germline-derived CDR1 and CDR2 are LGHNT and FRNRAP. The CDR3 coding sequence is TGTGCTAGTGGTCCGGAGGGAAACTATGGCTACACCTTC. Protein: CASGPEGNYGYTF.

This chain joins TRBV7-9 and TRBJ2-1; 9 positions agree with TRBD2. The CDR3 length is 17 residues. The junction had 11 bases not matched to a gene; V was cut back by 5 bases and J by 3 bases. In germline, CDR1 is SEHNR, CDR2 FQNEAQ (reference sequence). CDR3 amino acids: CASSPPFRTSVYNEQFF. In DNA form, the CDR3 reads TGTGCCAGCAGCCCCCCTTTCCGGACTAGCGTCTACAATGAGCAGTTCTTC.

This clone appeared a single time. The chain has TRBV11-1 and TRBJ2-1, with a possible D match to TRBD1 (6 bases). The CDR3 is 15 amino acids. Trimming stripped 4 bases from V and 6 bases from J, with 16 bases between. CDR1 and CDR2 (germline): SGHAT, FQDESV (reference sequence). The CDR3 DNA sequence: TGTGCCAGCAGCTCCGTTGAGGGGGTTGGCAATGAGCAGTTCTTC. It encodes CASSSVEGVGNEQFF.

The chain joins TRBV6-1 to TRBJ1-2; the D gene is possibly TRBD1 (5 bases). Germline V lookup: CDR1 MNHNS, CDR2 SASEGT. V was shortened by 2 bases and J by 6 bases, with 16 bases between the two germline ends. The CDR3 sequence is 15 residues long. In DNA form, the CDR3 reads TGTGCCAGCAGTGAACCATGGGGGGAGTTGCATGGCTACACCTTC. Translation gives CASSEPWGELHGYTF.

This clone occurred once. This chain uses TRBV19 with TRBJ1-5; 9 bases are shared with TRBD1. Germline assignment: CDR1 LNHDA and CDR2 SQIVND (reference sequence). Trimming took 5 bases from V and 2 from J; bases not matched to a gene: 10. The CDR3 contains 17 residues. CDR3 sequence reads: CASSGGLGQGGNQPQHF. CDR3 bases: TGTGCCAGTAGTGGGGGATTGGGACAGGGCGGCAATCAGCCCCAGCATTTT.

V is TRBV5-1 and J is TRBJ1-3, with D hard to call. CDR1 SGHRS and CDR2 YFSETQ come from the germline V gene. This CDR3 is built from 13 residues. Trimming took 2 bases from V and 2 from J, leaving 5 bases between them. In DNA form, the CDR3 reads TGCGCCAGCAGCTTAGCTCCTGGAAACACCATATATTTT. Its translation: CASSLAPGNTIYF.

This clone was seen only a few times. This chain links TRBV19 with TRBJ1-2, with TRBD1 matching 8 bases. Germline-derived CDR1 and CDR2 are LNHDA and SQIVND (reference sequence). The CDR3 covers 13 residues. V shed 5 bases, J shed 5 bases, and the junction held 4 bases outside the gene matches. In nucleotides, the CDR3 is TGTGCCAGTAGTTCACAGGGGGAGTATGGCTACACCTTC. It specifies CASSSQGEYGYTF. The full variable domain, in which reference TRBV19 and TRBJ1-2 provide the parts outside the CDR3, is DGGITQSPKYLFRKEGQNVTLSCEQNLNHDAMYWYRQDPGQGLRLIYYSQIVNDFQKGDIAEGYSVSREKKESFPLTVTSAQKNPTAFYLCASSSQGEYGYTFGSGTRLTVV.

The gene calls are TRBV24-1 and TRBJ2-3; TRBD1 matches 7 bases. Per the germline V gene, CDR1 is KGHDR and CDR2 is SFDVKD. The length of the CDR3 is 17 residues. The V segment lost 2 bases and the J segment 1 base; nucleotides outside the gene matches: 8. CDR3 bases: TGTGCCACCAGTGATTCGGATACAGGGGCTGGCACAGATACGCAGTATTTT. As protein: CATSDSDTGAGTDTQYF.

This chain joins TRBV10-3 and TRBJ1-1; 8 nucleotides line up with TRBD1. The CDR3 covers 14 residues. Losses at the gene ends were 6 bases for V and 0 bases for J; bases not matched to a gene: 3. Germline loops: CDR1 ENHRY, CDR2 SYGVKD. The CDR3 is CAISGQGMNTEAFF. CDR3 bases: TGTGCCATCAGCGGACAGGGTATGAACACTGAAGCTTTCTTT.

The chain is built from TRBV24-1 and TRBJ2-2, with a weak D call TRBD1 (5 bases). V lost 4 bases to trimming and J lost 3 bases, with 14 bases between them. Germline V gene sequence: CDR1 KGHDR, CDR2 SFDVKD. CDR3 length equals 16 residues. The CDR3 DNA reads TGTGCCACCAGTGAGATCGGTCTAGGGGACACCGGGGAGCTGTTTTTT. Protein product: CATSEIGLGDTGELFF.

This clone appeared a single time. The junction departs from germline at one end; a sequencing error may be responsible. The chain links TRBV5-6 to TRBJ2-5; 8 nucleotides line up with TRBD1. The CDR3 totals 12 residues. Germline values: CDR1 SGHDT, CDR2 YYEEEE. The CDR3 sequence is CASSLAEGRGHF. The CDR3 DNA follows: TGTGCCAGCAGCTTGGCCGAAGGCAGGGGGCACTTC.

This clone was seen a handful of times. The rearrangement joins TRBV7-9 to TRBJ2-7, with TRBD2 matching over 12 bases. This CDR3 spans 15 amino acids. V shed 5 bases, J shed 5 bases, and the junction held 7 bases outside the gene matches. The V gene's germline CDR1 is SEHNR and CDR2 FQNEAQ (reference sequence). The CDR3 bases are TGTGCCAGCAGCCCGGGGACTAGCGGGCCCAACGAGCAGTACTTC. Residues: CASSPGTSGPNEQYF.

The chain recombines TRBV7-2 with TRBJ2-3, with 10 bases identical to TRBD2. Trimming removed 3 bases from V and 2 bases from J; junction bases left unmatched: 2. The CDR3 has 15 amino acids. Germline CDR1 is SGHTA and CDR2 is FQGNSA. The CDR3 DNA follows: TGTGCCAGCAGCTTTACTAGCGGGGTCACAGATACGCAGTATTTT. Amino acids: CASSFTSGVTDTQYF.

The gene calls are TRBV9 and TRBJ2-5; 15 nucleotides agree with TRBD2. The junction had 6 bases not matched to a gene; V was cut back by 2 bases and J by 4 bases. Germline CDR1 and CDR2: SGDLS and YYNGEE. The CDR3 consists of 17 residues. The CDR3 sequence: CASSVGLAGGYGETQYF. CDR3 nucleotide sequence: TGTGCCAGCAGCGTGGGACTAGCGGGAGGTTATGGAGAGACCCAGTACTTC.

The V gene is TRBV24-1, the J gene TRBJ1-1; D may be TRBD1 (5 bases). Germline-derived CDR1 and CDR2 are KGHDR and SFDVKD. V was trimmed by 8 bases and J by 1 base, leaving 16 bases between them. The CDR3 is 15 amino acids. The CDR3 here is CATINTLRGNTEAFF. The CDR3 DNA follows: TGTGCCACCATCAATACCCTTAGGGGGAACACTGAAGCTTTCTTT.

The V call is TRBV2, the J call TRBJ1-2; 9 bases line up with TRBD1. Germline V gene data show CDR1 as SNHLY and CDR2 as FYNNEI. With 6 bases clipped from V and 2 bases from J, the junction kept 7 bases outside the gene matches. This CDR3 spans 15 amino acids. The CDR3 bases are TGTGCCAGCAGCCAGGGACAGGGTGAGAACTATGGCTACACCTTC. Translated, it gives CASSQGQGENYGYTF. Together with reference TRBV2 and TRBJ1-2, the CDR3 gives the full variable domain: EPEVTQTPSHQVTQMGQEVILRCVPISNHLYFYWYRQILGQKVEFLVSFYNNEISEKSEIFDDQFSVERPDGSNFTLKIRSTKLEDSAMYFCASSQGQGENYGYTFGSGTRLTVV.

With respect to this clone: Different DNA sequences within this sample yield the same CDR3. The genes are TRBV12-3 or TRBV12-4 and TRBJ1-1, with no clear D. Between the trimmed V and J ends, which lost 3 bases and 1 base, there was a span of 6 bases. The CDR3 is made up of 13 amino acids. CDR3 residues: CASSLAGNTEAFF. The DNA of the CDR3 is TGTGCCAGCAGTTTGGCGGGGAACACTGAAGCTTTCTTT.

Only a few counts were recorded for this clone. The rearrangement uses TRBV5-4 and TRBJ2-7, with D perhaps matching TRBD1 (5 bases). Trimming took 0 bases from V and 2 from J, leaving 9 bases between them. The CDR3 has 14 residues. Germline loops: CDR1 SGHNT, CDR2 YYREEE (reference sequence). CDR3 sequence (DNA): TGTGCCAGCAGCTTGGATGTGGGGCCCTACGAGCAGTACTTC. It translates to CASSLDVGPYEQYF.

This sequence joins TRBV7-9 and TRBJ1-2; no definite D call. Trimming took 5 bases from V and 4 from J, leaving 23 bases between them. The CDR3 contains 17 residues. Germline V gene data show CDR1 as SEHNR and CDR2 as FQNEAQ (reference sequence). This CDR3 is CASSPPRWEGDGYGYTF. In nucleotides, the CDR3 is TGTGCCAGCAGCCCTCCGAGGTGGGAGGGCGACGGCTATGGCTACACCTTC. Looking up the rest from reference TRBV7-9 and TRBJ1-2 gives the full variable domain: DTGVSQNPRHKITKRGQNVTFRCDPISEHNRLYWYRQTLGQGPEFLTYFQNEAQLEKSRLLSDRFSAERPKGSFSTLEIQRTEQGDSAMYLCASSPPRWEGDGYGYTFGSGTRLTVV.

The chain employs TRBV2 and TRBJ2-7; 11 bases align to TRBD2. After removal of 6 bases from V and 5 bases from J, the junction contained 6 bases not matched to a gene. Germline CDR1 SNHLY, CDR2 FYNNEI. The CDR3 spans 14 residues. CDR3 sequence: CASSNSGRVNEQYF. For the CDR3, the DNA is TGTGCCAGCAGCAATAGCGGGAGGGTCAACGAGCAGTACTTC.

As regards this clone: No DNA is shown, since the ends of the CDR3 on it are uncertain; the CDR3 is the one TCRdb lists. The CDR3 is CASSFGAGGTFF. The V call is TRBV12-3 or TRBV12-4, the J call TRBJ1-1. A total of 12 residues make up the CDR3, ends included.

In this sample, this clone turned up once. The V and J genes are TRBV12-5 and TRBJ1-2, with D unclear. Germline V gene data show CDR1 as LGHNT and CDR2 as FRNRAP. V lost 8 bases and J lost 4, with 17 bases in between. This CDR3 region has 14 residues. Here the CDR3 reads CASRTTRGSYGYTF. DNA of the CDR3: TGTGCTAGTCGAACAACCCGCGGTAGCTATGGCTACACCTTC.

This clone was seen just once. The chain couples TRBV20-1 to TRBJ2-1; D gene uncertain. Germline values: CDR1 DFQATT, CDR2 SNEGSKA (reference sequence). Trimming took 6 bases from V and 10 from J, leaving 10 bases between them. The CDR3 is 10 amino acids. Here the CDR3 DNA reads TGCAGTGCCATAGTCGGGGAGCAGTTCTTC. Translated, it gives CSAIVGEQFF.

The rearrangement links TRBV29-1 to TRBJ2-7, with TRBD1 matching 8 bases. V dropped 0 bases and J dropped 5; count of bases not matched to a gene: 9. CDR3 length: 15 residues. Germline-derived CDR1 and CDR2 are SQVTM and ANQGSEA. The CDR3 protein is CSVEDRYRGTNEQYF. For the CDR3, the DNA is TGCAGCGTTGAAGATCGGTACAGGGGGACGAACGAGCAGTACTTC.

The rearrangement joins TRBV3-1 (or the pseudogene TRBV3-2) to TRBJ1-1; maybe TRBD1 (6 bases). Trimming pared 0 bases from V and 1 base from J, leaving 18 bases between. This CDR3 is built from 18 residues. Germline CDR1 is LGHDT and CDR2 is YNNKEL (reference sequence). CDR3 amino acids: CASSQDVTSGGRNTEAFF. The CDR3 bases are TGTGCCAGCAGCCAAGATGTAACGTCGGGGGGGCGGAACACTGAAGCTTTCTTT.

The table lists this clone with a count of one. A junction boundary mismatches the germline segment, possibly from a read error. The CDR3 protein is CASTQLHAGGELFF. The CDR3 nucleotides are TGTGCCAGCACCCAACTGCACGCCGGCGGGGAGCTGTTTTTT. The chain is built from TRBV3-1 (or the pseudogene TRBV3-2) and TRBJ2-2, with unresolved D. Germline loops: CDR1 LGHDT, CDR2 YNNKEL (reference sequence). The CDR3 runs 14 residues.

The chain joins TRBV11-3 to TRBJ2-3; TRBD2 aligns across 7 bases. The trim removed 5 bases at V and 6 bases at J, leaving 14 bases unmatched. CDR3 size: 16 residues. Germline lookup yields CDR1 SGHNT and CDR2 YENEEA. CDR3 loop: CASSQPAGAGTDTQYF. The CDR3, as DNA: TGTGCCAGCAGCCAACCGGCGGGAGCGGGGACGGATACGCAGTATTTT.

This clone was seen more than once but under ten times. The rearrangement uses TRBV7-8 and TRBJ1-1; no clear D gene. V lost 3 bases and J lost 4, with 12 bases in between. Germline V gene lookup returns CDR1 SGHVS and CDR2 FQNEAQ. The CDR3 has 14 amino acids. CDR3 coding DNA: TGTGCCAGCAGCTTGAGTCGAGGGAGCACTGAAGCTTTCTTT. This sequence encodes CASSLSRGSTEAFF.

CDR3 in amino acids: CASSMGATANEKLFF. CDR3 bases: TGTGCCAGTAGTATGGGGGCTACAGCTAATGAAAAACTGTTTTTT. The chain recombines TRBV19 with TRBJ1-4; perhaps TRBD1 as D (6 bases). V shed 3 bases and J shed 3 bases, with 11 bases lying between them. CDR3 length: 15 residues. Germline-derived CDR1 and CDR2 are LNHDA and SQIVND (reference sequence).

The chain combines TRBV19 with TRBJ2-7; 9 nucleotides agree with TRBD2. This CDR3 comprises 16 residues. Trimming at V came to 5 bases and at J to 2 bases, leaving 10 bases not matched to a gene. The germline V gene encodes CDR1 LNHDA and CDR2 SQIVND (reference sequence). The CDR3 here is CASSPVPLAGTYEQYF. CDR3 DNA sequence: TGTGCCAGTAGTCCCGTCCCCCTAGCGGGGACCTACGAGCAGTACTTC.